This TCR beta chain was retrieved from a study of beta chain features in type 1 diabetes. Expressed TCRB transcripts were sequenced after all isolated RNA was converted to cDNA. Sequencing used immunoSEQ multiplex PCR; TCRdb keeps in-frame clones, though not all of them. The sample records 300,000 to 400,000 clones, over 10% being singletons. This clone turned up a few times. The CDR3 runs 15 residues. The germline V gene has CDR1 GTSNPN and CDR2 SVGIG (reference sequence). The V and J ends lost 2 bases and 5 bases, in that order; junction bases with no gene match: 7. The sequencing sample was made of naive CD4+ T cells from blood. The chain has TRBV30 and TRBJ2-3, with TRBD2 identical over 10 bases. The receptor was isolated from a man aged 18 to 29 in good health. The DNA for the CDR3 is TGTGCCTGGAGTCTTCTAGCGGGAGATGGAGATACGCAGTATTTT. Its translation: CAWSLLAGDGDTQYF.